Detailed here is one T cell receptor beta chain. This sample is part of a study of T cells in Graves' hyperthyroidism and ophthalmopathy. Trimming pared 3 bases from V and 4 bases from J, leaving 14 bases between. The CDR3 consists of 15 residues. The germline V gene encodes CDR1 KGHDR and CDR2 SFDVKD. Template material for amplifying TCR beta CDR3 regions consisted of RNA transcripts. HTBI primers drove first-round RT-PCR of the TCR CDR3. TCRdb used MiXCR to reprocess the multiplex PCR reads, holding one entry per CDR3 protein. Of roughly 380,000 distinct CDR3 sequences in the sample, approximately 12% are singletons; the top ten hold around 21%.

Sequencing was carried out using blood. The receptor was isolated from a man under 40 with Graves' hyperthyroidism that later progressed to Graves' ophthalmopathy. The chain is built from TRBV24-1 and TRBJ2-5; tentative D call: TRBD2 (6 bases). The CDR3 protein is CATSDRVLGGETQYF. In DNA, the CDR3 is TGTGCCACCAGTGATCGGGTGTTGGGGGGAGAGACCCAGTACTTC.